This entry lists 9 T cell receptor beta chains sequenced from one sample in a study of preoperative IRX-2 immunotherapy in early breast cancer. TCRdb's table, derived via immunoSEQ multiplex PCR, lists solely in-frame clones and lacks some. The table includes roughly 24,000 clones, about 95% detected once. Specified treatment: preoperative locoregional IRX-2 cytokine immunotherapy. The input for sequencing was tumor tissue, taken after IRX-2 immunotherapy. These receptors came from a human donor with breast cancer.

The chain joins TRBV27 to TRBJ2-3; D not resolved. Per the germline V gene, CDR1 is MNHEY and CDR2 is SMNVEV (reference sequence). V was clipped by 5 bases and J by 3 bases, with 12 bases between them. The CDR3 sequence is 14 residues long. CDR3 protein: CASSPPGPTDTQYF. CDR3 coding DNA: TGTGCCAGCAGTCCCCCCGGACCAACAGATACGCAGTATTTT.

The chain uses TRBV7-3 and TRBJ2-3; D is unresolved. The germline CDR1 and CDR2 sequences are SGHTA and FQGTGA. The V and J ends lost 3 bases and 0 bases respectively, with 13 bases between them. This CDR3 is built from 16 residues. The CDR3 is CASSLNGYPSTDTQYF. The CDR3 region has the DNA TGTGCCAGCAGCTTGAATGGGTATCCAAGCACAGATACGCAGTATTTT.

This rearrangement joins TRBV7-9 to TRBJ2-5; D remains ambiguous. The CDR3 sequence is 14 residues long. The germline gives CDR1 SEHNR, CDR2 FQNEAQ (reference sequence). Between the trimmed V and J ends, which lost 2 bases and 4 bases, there was a span of 11 bases. CDR3 sequence (DNA): TGTGCCAGCAGCTTAACCACCCAGGCAGAGACCCAGTACTTC. It yields the protein CASSLTTQAETQYF.

In its sample, this clone was seen once. The V call is TRBV18, the J call TRBJ2-1; a possible D gene is TRBD1 (5 bases). The V end was cut by 2 bases, the J end by 2 bases, with 10 bases between. Germline CDR1 KGHSH, CDR2 LQKENI. The CDR3 is 15 amino acids. The CDR3 loop is CASSPAGIAYNEQFF. The CDR3 bases are TGTGCCAGCTCACCAGCAGGGATAGCCTACAATGAGCAGTTCTTC.

J is TRBJ2-5 and V is TRBV9; the match to TRBD2 covers 8 bases. The CDR3 is made up of 15 amino acids. The trim removed 3 bases at V and 5 bases at J, leaving 9 bases unmatched. Germline V lookup: CDR1 SGDLS, CDR2 YYNGEE. CDR3 in amino acids: CASSESGSPGETQYF. The CDR3 nucleotides read TGTGCCAGCAGCGAAAGCGGGAGCCCGGGGGAGACCCAGTACTTC.

This chain uses TRBV19 with TRBJ1-5; TRBD1 is a possible D gene (5 bases). Germline V gives CDR1 LNHDA, CDR2 SQIVND (reference sequence). The V end was cut by 7 bases, the J end by 4 bases, with 14 bases between. The CDR3 length is 14 residues. The CDR3 DNA reads TGTGCCAGTAAACCCGGCAGGGAAAATCAGCCCCAGCATTTT. This translates into CASKPGRENQPQHF.

The chain joins TRBV5-4 to TRBJ1-4; 7 bases map to TRBD1. After removal of 5 bases from V and 0 bases from J, the junction contained 4 bases not matched to a gene. Germline CDR1 and CDR2: SGHNT and YYREEE (reference sequence). CDR3 size: 15 residues. This CDR3 is CASRGDSATNEKLFF. CDR3 DNA sequence: TGTGCCAGCAGGGGGGACAGTGCAACTAATGAAAAACTGTTTTTT.

The chain couples TRBV7-2 to TRBJ2-5; D unresolved. In germline, CDR1 is SGHTA, CDR2 FQGNSA. The CDR3 runs to 13 residues. Deletions cut 1 base from V and 7 bases from J, with 10 bases between. The CDR3, as DNA: TGTGCCAGCAGCTTAGGAAGCCTGCTGACCCAGTACTTC. It translates to CASSLGSLLTQYF.

This chain connects TRBV5-8 to TRBJ2-7, with D unclear. CDR1 SGHTS and CDR2 YDEGEE come from the germline V gene. V was shortened by 0 bases and J by 2 bases, with 12 bases between the two germline ends. This CDR3 region has 15 residues. The CDR3 region has the DNA TGTGCCAGCAGCTTGGCCAACGCCCCTACCTACGAGCAGTACTTC. This translates into CASSLANAPTYEQYF.